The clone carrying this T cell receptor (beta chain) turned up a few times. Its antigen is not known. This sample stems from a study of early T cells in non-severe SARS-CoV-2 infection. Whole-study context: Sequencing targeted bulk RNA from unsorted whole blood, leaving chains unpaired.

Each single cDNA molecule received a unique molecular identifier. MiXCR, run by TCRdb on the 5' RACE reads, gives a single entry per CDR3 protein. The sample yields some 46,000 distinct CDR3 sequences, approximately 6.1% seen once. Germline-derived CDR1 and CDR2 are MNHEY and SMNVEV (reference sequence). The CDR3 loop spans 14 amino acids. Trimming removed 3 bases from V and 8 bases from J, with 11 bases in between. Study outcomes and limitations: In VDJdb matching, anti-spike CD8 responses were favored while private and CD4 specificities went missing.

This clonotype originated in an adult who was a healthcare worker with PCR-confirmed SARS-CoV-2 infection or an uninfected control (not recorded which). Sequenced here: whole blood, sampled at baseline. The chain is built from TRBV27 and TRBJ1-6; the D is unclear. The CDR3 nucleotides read TGTGCCAGCAGTTTTCTGGGTGGGGATTCACCCCTCCACTTT. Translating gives CASSFLGGDSPLHF.